This T cell receptor (beta chain) was obtained from a study of T cell responses to AZD1222 COVID-19 vaccine (dated by TCRdb to the early 2020s). Turning to the overall study: TCR sequencing covered roughly 230 trial participants: 200 to 220 given two doses of AZD1222 and around 25 given two doses of MenACWY control vaccine. Trial participants were enrolled into age subgroups of 18-55, 56-69 and 70-plus years, which contained about 150, 28 and 57 TCR-sequenced participants, respectively. The paper as a whole reports these results and caveats: The 56-69-year group was small, and its depth increase did not reach significance, likely because of low power. Epitopes outside the regions mutated in the B.1.351 and B.1.1.7 variants were reportedly recognized by nearly half of the unique spike-specific TCRs. Participants were mostly white British and included more females than males, and it was suggested by the authors that clonal diversity may have been underestimated. After two AZD1222 doses, both the breadth and the depth of spike-specific TCRs were significantly higher than at day 0 and than in MenACWY recipients. Conclusions about previously exposed vaccinees are limited because only six or seven AZD1222 recipients were SARS-CoV-2 seropositive at baseline. Because no samples from the day 14 peak response were available, repertoires could be characterized only after the peak T cell response. The vaccine-associated CD4 TCRs covered the entire spike protein, and the dominant responses fell in regions 160-218 and 743-854.

Per the publication, the time point label means: about 28 days (+/-7) after the second vaccine dose. Because spike-specific TCR depth and breadth did not differ between the two schedules, AZD1222 recipients who got a second dose at roughly 4 weeks were pooled with those who got a second dose at roughly 12 weeks. Vaccinee samples were obtained from the UK trials COV001 and COV002, which included a single-blind randomized controlled phase 2/3 trial of AZD1222 (ChAdOx1 nCoV-19) in healthy adults. For TCRbeta chain sequencing, PBMC samples from trial participants were taken at day 0 and at day 28 after the second dose. This clone showed up just once. The clone's antigen remains unknown. Per-base quality was not reported, and no clone a single base away is much larger than it. V loses 5 bases of germline sequence and J loses 5 bases, and the interval between the two ends is 10 bases. CDR1 is given as LNHDA and CDR2 as SQIVND, both from the germline V gene (reference sequence). The CDR3 goes from the cysteine to the phenylalanine over 14 residues. The DNA shown is the 42-base CDR3, in frame from base 1.

The CDR3 regions of human TCRbeta chains were analyzed by immunosequencing. The paper's processing steps were these. Repertoire TCRs were matched against a reference library of SARS-CoV-2-specific TCRs generated with the MIRA antigen-specificity platform. Breadth was defined as the fraction of unique TCRs that were SARS-CoV-2-associated, and depth was defined as the fraction of total T cells that were SARS-CoV-2-associated. Each spike-specific TCR was assigned to its reactive spike region and to a CD4 or CD8 class using the MIRA data. Log10-transformed breadth and depth values were compared by one-way ANOVA with Sidak's multiple comparisons tests. The immuneACCESS repertoire file appears here via TCRdb, limited to in-frame rearrangements. These files lack a portion of the clones; in checked studies, under half of the deficit traces to unresolved V genes, and the cause of the others is not known. That table gives V, J and clone size, and the DNA gave D and trimming. This sample comprises some 99,000 clones, around 87% of them detected only once. Around 4.6% of the sample lies in the top ten.

This specimen was peripheral blood, taken 28 days after the second AZD1222 dose. The sequence derives from an adult who received the AZD1222 COVID-19 vaccine. The V gene is TRBV19 and the J gene is TRBJ1-6, with no D gene named confidently. The sequence in DNA is TGTGCCAGTAGTCTCGACGGGGATAATTCACCCCTCCACTTT. Translated, it gives CASSLDGDNSPLHF.